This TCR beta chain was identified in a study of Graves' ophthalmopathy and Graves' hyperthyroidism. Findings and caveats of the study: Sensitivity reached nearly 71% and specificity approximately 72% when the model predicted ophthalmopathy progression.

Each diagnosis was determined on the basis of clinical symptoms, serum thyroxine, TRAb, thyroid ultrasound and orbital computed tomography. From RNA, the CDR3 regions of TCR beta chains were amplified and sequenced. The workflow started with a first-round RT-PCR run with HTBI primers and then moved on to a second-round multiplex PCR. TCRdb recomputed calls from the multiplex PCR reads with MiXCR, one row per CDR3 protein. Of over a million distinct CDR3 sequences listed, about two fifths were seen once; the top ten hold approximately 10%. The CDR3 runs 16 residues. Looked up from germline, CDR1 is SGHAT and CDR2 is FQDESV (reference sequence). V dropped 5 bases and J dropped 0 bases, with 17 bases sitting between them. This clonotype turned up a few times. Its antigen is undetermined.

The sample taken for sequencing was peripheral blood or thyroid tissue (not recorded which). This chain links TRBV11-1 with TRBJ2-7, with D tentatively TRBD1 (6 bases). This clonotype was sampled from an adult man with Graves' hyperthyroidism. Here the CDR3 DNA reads TGTGCCAGCAGCCCCTACCTTGGGGGCTCCTCCTACGAGCAGTACTTC. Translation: CASSPYLGGSSYEQYF.